This T cell receptor (beta chain) was documented in a study of cytomegalovirus exposure and HLA in healthy donors. General study results and limits: In a later analysis, common viral pathogens appeared linked to several of the most significant clusters. Later analysis showed most CMV-associated TCR beta chains appearing HLA-restricted. Sequencing likely produced, as an artifact, a cluster of highly shared sequence variants.

The germline V gene has CDR1 SGHVS and CDR2 FNYEAQ. This CDR3 is 18 amino acids long. V was pared by 4 bases and J by 3 bases, with 15 bases of the junction left unmatched. This PCR relied on a set of 60 Vbeta primers and 13 Jbeta primers. Sequenced by immunoSEQ multiplex PCR; TCRdb stores in-frame clones only, minus some. The sample includes about 88,000 clones. Concerning this clone: Its antigen is undetermined.

This TCR derives from a girl between 10 and 17 years old in good health and CMV-seropositive. This chain joins TRBV7-6 and TRBJ2-7; 10 bases are shared with TRBD1. What was sequenced was PBMCs. CDR3 residues: CASSSGQGSYPWDYEQYF. The CDR3 bases are TGTGCCAGCAGCTCGGGACAGGGGAGCTACCCTTGGGACTACGAGCAGTACTTC.